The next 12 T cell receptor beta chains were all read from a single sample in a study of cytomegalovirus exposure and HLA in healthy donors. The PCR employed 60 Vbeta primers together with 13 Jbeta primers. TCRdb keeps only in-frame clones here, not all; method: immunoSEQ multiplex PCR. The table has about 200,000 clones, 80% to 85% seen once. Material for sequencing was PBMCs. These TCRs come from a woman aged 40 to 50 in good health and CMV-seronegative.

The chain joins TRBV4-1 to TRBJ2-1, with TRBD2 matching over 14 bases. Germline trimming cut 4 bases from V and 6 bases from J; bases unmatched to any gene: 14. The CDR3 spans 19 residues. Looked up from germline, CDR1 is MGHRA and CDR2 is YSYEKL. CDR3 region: CASSLSGLAGGLGGNEQFF. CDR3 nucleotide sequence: TGCGCCAGCAGCCTGAGCGGACTAGCGGGAGGCCTCGGGGGCAATGAGCAGTTCTTC.

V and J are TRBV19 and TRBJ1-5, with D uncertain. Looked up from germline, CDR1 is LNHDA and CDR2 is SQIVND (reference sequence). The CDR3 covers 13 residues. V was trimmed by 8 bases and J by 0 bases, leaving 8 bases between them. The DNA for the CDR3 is TGTGCCAGTCGTTCGTTTAGCAATCAGCCCCAGCATTTT. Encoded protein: CASRSFSNQPQHF.

The CDR3 spells CASSLIWGASRIETQYF. CDR3 sequence (DNA): TGTGCCAGCAGTTTAATTTGGGGCGCGTCTAGAATTGAGACCCAGTACTTC. The chain recombines TRBV27 with TRBJ2-5; TRBD1 might be the D (5 bases). This CDR3 region has 17 residues. V dropped 2 bases and J dropped 5 bases, with 21 bases sitting between them. CDR1 and CDR2 (germline): MNHEY, SMNVEV (reference sequence).

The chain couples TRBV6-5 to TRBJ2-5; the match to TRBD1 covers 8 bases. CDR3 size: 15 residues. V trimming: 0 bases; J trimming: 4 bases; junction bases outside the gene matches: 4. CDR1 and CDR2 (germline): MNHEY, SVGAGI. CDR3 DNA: TGTGCCAGCAGTTACTCGCCCAGGGGGCGAGAGACCCAGTACTTC. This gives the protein CASSYSPRGRETQYF.

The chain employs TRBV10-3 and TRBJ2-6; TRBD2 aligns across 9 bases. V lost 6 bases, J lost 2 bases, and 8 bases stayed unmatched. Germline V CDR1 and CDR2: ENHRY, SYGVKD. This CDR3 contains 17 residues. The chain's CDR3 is CAIRQTSGGPGANVLTF. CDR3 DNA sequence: TGTGCCATCAGACAGACTAGCGGAGGTCCTGGGGCCAACGTCCTGACTTTC.

The CDR3 sequence is CAWSNEGAYGYTF. In nucleotides, the CDR3 is TGTGCCTGGAGTAATGAGGGGGCGTATGGCTACACCTTC. V usage is TRBV30 and J usage is TRBJ1-2; 7 bases are shared with TRBD1. With V trimmed by 2 bases and J by 5 bases, 5 bases remained unmatched. CDR3 size: 13 residues. Germline values: CDR1 GTSNPN, CDR2 SVGIG (reference sequence).

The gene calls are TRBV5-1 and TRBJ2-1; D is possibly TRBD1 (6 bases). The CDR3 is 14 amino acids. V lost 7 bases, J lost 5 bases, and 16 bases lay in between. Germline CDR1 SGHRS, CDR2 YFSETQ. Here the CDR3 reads CASGRGQPNNEQFF. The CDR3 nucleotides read TGCGCCAGCGGCCGTGGACAGCCCAACAATGAGCAGTTCTTC.

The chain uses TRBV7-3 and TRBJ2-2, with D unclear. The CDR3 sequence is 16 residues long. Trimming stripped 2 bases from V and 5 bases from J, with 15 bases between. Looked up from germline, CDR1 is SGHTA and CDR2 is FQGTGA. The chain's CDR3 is CASSLFARSTTGELFF. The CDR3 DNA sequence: TGTGCCAGCAGCTTATTCGCCCGCTCGACTACCGGGGAGCTGTTTTTT.

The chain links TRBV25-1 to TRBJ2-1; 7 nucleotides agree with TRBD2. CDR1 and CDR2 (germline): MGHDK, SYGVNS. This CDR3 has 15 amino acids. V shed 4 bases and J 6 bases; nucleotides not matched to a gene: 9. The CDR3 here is CASSALSGKANEQFF. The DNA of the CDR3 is TGTGCCAGCAGTGCTCTCAGCGGGAAAGCCAATGAGCAGTTCTTC.

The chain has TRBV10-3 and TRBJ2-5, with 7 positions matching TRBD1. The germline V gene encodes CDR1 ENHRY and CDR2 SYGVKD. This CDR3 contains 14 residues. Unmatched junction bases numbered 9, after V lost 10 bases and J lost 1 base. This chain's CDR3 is CATRVGQIQETQYF. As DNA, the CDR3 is TGTGCCACGCGGGTGGGACAGATCCAAGAGACCCAGTACTTC.

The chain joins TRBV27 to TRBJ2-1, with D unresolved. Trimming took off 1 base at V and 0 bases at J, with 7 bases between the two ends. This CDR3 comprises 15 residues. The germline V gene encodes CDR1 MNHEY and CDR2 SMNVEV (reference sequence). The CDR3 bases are TGTGCCAGCAGTTTATGGGCAGGCTCCTACAATGAGCAGTTCTTC. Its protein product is CASSLWAGSYNEQFF.

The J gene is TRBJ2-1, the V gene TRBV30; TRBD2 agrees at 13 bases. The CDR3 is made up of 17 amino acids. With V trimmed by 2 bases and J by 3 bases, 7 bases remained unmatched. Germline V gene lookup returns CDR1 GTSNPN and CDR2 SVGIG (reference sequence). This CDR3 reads CAWSRTSGSGFYNEQFF. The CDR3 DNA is TGTGCCTGGAGTAGGACTAGCGGGAGCGGTTTCTACAATGAGCAGTTCTTC.